Described below is a single T cell receptor (beta chain) sequence and its context. The read finishes 3 residues shy of the CDR3 end, and the germline J gene is used to complete it. The data were obtained in a study of T cells in women clearing cervical HPV infection. Germline CDR1 is SGHNT and CDR2 is YYREEE (reference sequence). This CDR3 comprises 14 residues. Trimming removed 6 bases at V and 2 bases at J, with 14 bases between. Prevalent HPV16 infections were excluded; only incident single HPV16 infections included. immunoSEQ multiplex PCR used an average of roughly 1,100 ng genomic DNA. The data were produced by immunoSEQ multiplex PCR, yet TCRdb's version contains in-frame clones alone and is incomplete. The sample's table shows 25,000 to 35,000 clones.

What was sequenced was blood buffy coat. The V call is TRBV5-4, the J call TRBJ1-2; D ambiguous. This sequence was found in a woman aged 18 to 75 with a cervical HPV16 infection that either progressed to CIN3+ or cleared (not recorded which). CDR3 residues: CASTPGGRNYGYTF. Incomplete CDR3 DNA: TGTGCCAGCACCCCCGGCGGCAGAAACTATGGC.